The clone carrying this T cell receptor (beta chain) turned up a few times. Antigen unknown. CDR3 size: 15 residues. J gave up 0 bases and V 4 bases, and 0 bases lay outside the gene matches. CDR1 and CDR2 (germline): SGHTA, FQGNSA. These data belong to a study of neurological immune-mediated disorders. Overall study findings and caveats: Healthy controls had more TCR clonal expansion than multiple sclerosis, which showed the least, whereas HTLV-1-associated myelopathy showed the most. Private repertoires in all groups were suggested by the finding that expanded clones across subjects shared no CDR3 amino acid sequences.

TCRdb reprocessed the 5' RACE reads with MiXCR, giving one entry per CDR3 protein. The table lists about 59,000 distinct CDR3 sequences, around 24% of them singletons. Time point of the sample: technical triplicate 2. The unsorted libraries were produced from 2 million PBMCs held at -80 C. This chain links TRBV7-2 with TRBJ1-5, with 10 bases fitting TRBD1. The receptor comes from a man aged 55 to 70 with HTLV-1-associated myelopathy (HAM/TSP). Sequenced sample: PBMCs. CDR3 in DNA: TGTGCCAGCAGCTGGACAGGGGGTAGCAATCAGCCCCAGCATTTT. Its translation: CASSWTGGSNQPQHF.